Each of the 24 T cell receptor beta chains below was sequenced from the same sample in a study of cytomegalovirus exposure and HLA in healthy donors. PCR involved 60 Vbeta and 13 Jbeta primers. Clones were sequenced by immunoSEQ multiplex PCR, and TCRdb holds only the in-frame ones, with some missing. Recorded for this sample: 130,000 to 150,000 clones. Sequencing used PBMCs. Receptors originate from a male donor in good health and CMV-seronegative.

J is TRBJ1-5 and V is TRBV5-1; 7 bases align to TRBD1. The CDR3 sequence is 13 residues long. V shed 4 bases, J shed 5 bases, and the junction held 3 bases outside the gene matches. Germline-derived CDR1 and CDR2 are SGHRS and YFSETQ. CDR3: CASSQGTDQPQHF. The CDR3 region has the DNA TGCGCCAGCAGCCAAGGGACAGATCAGCCCCAGCATTTT.

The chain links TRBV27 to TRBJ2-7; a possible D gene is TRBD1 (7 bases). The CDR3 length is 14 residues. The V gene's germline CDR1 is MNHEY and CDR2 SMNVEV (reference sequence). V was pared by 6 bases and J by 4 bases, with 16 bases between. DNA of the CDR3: TGTGCCAGCAGGGTAGGAGGGGGCGCGTACGAGCAGTACTTC. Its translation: CASRVGGGAYEQYF.

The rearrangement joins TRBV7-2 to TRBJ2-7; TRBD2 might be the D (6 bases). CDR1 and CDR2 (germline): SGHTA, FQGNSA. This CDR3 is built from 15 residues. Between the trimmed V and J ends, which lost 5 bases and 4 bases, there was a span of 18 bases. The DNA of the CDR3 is TGTGCCAGCAGCCGGGGGACCCCGGGGGAGTACGAGCAGTACTTC. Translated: CASSRGTPGEYEQYF.

The CDR3 nucleotides are TGCGCCAGCAGCTTAACTCCTGCGGGGAGATCAGATACGCAGTATTTT. Translating gives CASSLTPAGRSDTQYF. This chain connects TRBV5-1 to TRBJ2-3, with D possibly being TRBD2 (6 bases). V lost 2 bases to trimming and J lost 4 bases, with 17 bases between them. The germline gives CDR1 SGHRS, CDR2 YFSETQ. The CDR3 runs 16 residues.

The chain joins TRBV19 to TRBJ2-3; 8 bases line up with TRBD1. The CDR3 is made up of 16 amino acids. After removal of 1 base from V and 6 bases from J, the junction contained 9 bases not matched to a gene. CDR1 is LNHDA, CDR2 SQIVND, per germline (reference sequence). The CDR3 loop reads CASSIGGQGARDTQYF. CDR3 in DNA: TGTGCCAGTAGTATAGGTGGCCAGGGGGCGCGGGATACGCAGTATTTT.

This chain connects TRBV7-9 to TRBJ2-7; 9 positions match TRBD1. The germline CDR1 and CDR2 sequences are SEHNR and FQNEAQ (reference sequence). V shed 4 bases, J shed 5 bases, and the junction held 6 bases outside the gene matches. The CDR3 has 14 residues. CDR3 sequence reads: CASSSPGTGHEQYF. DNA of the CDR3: TGTGCCAGCAGCTCGCCCGGGACAGGGCACGAGCAGTACTTC.

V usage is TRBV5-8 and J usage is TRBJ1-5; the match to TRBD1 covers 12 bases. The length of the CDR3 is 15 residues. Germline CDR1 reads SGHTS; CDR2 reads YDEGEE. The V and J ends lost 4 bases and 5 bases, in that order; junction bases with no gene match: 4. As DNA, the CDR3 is TGTGCCAGCAGCCCGGGACAGGGGGCGCATCAGCCCCAGCATTTT. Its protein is CASSPGQGAHQPQHF.

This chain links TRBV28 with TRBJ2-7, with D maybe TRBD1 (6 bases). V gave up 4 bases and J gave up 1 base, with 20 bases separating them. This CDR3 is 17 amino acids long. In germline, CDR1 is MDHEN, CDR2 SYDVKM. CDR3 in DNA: TGTGCCAGCAGTTGGAGCCCAGGGGTTTCAGAATCCTACGAGCAGTACTTC. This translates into CASSWSPGVSESYEQYF.

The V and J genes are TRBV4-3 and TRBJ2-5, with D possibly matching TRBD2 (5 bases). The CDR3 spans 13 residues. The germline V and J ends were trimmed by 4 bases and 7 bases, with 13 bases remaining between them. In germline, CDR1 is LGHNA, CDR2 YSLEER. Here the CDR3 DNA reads TGCGCCAGCAGCCCCGGACTCGCCGGGACCCAGTACTTC. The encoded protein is CASSPGLAGTQYF.

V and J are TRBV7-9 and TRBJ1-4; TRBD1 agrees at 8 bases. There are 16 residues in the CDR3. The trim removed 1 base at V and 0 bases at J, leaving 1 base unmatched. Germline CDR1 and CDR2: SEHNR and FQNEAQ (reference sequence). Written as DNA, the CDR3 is TGTGCCAGCAGCTTAGGGACAGGGTCAACTAATGAAAAACTGTTTTTT. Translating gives CASSLGTGSTNEKLFF. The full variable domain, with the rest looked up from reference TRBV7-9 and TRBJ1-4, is DTGVSQNPRHKITKRGQNVTFRCDPISEHNRLYWYRQTLGQGPEFLTYFQNEAQLEKSRLLSDRFSAERPKGSFSTLEIQRTEQGDSAMYLCASSLGTGSTNEKLFFGSGTQLSVL.

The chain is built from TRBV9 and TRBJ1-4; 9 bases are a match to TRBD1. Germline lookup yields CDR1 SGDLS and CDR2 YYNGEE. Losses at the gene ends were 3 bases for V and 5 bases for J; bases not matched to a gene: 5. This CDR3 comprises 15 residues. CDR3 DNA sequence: TGTGCCAGCAGCGGGGGGACAGGGCAAAATGAAAAACTGTTTTTT. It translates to CASSGGTGQNEKLFF.

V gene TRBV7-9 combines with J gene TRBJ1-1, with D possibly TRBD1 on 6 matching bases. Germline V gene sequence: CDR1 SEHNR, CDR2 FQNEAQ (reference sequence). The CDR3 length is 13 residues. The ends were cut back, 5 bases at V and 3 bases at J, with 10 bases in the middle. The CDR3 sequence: CASSNRVDTEAFF. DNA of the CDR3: TGTGCCAGCAGCAACAGGGTTGACACTGAAGCTTTCTTT.

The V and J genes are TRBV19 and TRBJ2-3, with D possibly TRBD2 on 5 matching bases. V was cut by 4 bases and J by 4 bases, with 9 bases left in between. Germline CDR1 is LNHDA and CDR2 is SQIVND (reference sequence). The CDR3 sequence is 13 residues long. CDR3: CASSRGYADTQYF. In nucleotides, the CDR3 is TGTGCCAGTAGTAGAGGGTACGCAGATACGCAGTATTTT. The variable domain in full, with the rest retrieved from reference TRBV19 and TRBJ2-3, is DGGITQSPKYLFRKEGQNVTLSCEQNLNHDAMYWYRQDPGQGLRLIYYSQIVNDFQKGDIAEGYSVSREKKESFPLTVTSAQKNPTAFYLCASSRGYADTQYFGPGTRLTVL.

The CDR3 region has the DNA TGCGCCAGCAGCCAAGATAGGGGACAGGGGGGGTTATCCGGCTACACCTTC. Its protein product is CASSQDRGQGGLSGYTF. The chain combines TRBV4-3 with TRBJ1-2, with 11 bases aligning to TRBD1. Losses at the gene ends were 0 bases for V and 8 bases for J; bases not matched to a gene: 11. The CDR3 consists of 17 residues. Germline CDR1 reads LGHNA; CDR2 reads YSLEER.

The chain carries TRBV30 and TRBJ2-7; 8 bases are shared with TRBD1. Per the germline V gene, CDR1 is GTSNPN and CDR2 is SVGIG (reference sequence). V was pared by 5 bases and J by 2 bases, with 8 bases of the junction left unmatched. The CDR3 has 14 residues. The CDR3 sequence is CAWGSGTGPYEQYF. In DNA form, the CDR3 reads TGTGCCTGGGGCTCCGGGACAGGACCCTACGAGCAGTACTTC.

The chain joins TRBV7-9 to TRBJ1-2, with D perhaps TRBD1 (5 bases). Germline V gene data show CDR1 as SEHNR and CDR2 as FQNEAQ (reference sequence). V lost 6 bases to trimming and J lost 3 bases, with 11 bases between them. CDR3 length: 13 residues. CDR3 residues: CASRGDSDYGYTF. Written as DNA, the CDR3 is TGTGCCAGCAGAGGGGATTCGGACTATGGCTACACCTTC.

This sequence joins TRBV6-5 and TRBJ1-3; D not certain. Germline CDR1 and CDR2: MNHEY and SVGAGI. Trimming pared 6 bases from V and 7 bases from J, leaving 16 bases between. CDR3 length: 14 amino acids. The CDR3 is CASSERRSRNTIYF. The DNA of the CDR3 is TGTGCCAGCAGCGAAAGAAGGAGTAGGAACACCATATATTTT.

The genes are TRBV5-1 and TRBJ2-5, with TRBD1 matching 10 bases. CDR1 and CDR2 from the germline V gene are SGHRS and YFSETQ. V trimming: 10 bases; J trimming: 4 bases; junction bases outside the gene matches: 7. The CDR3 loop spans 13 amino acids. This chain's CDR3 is CASGTGDGETQYF. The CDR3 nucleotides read TGCGCCTCGGGGACAGGGGACGGAGAGACCCAGTACTTC. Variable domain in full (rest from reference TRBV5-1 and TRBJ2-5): KAGVTQTPRYLIKTRGQQVTLSCSPISGHRSVSWYQQTPGQGLQFLFEYFSETQRNKGNFPGRFSGRQFSNSRSEMNVSTLELGDSALYLCASGTGDGETQYFGPGTRLLVL.

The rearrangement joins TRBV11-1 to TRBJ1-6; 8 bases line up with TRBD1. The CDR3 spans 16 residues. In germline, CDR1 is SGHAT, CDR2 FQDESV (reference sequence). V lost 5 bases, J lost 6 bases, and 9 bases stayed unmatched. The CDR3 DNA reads TGTGCCAGCAGCCAGCTTTCGACAGGGGCTAATTCACCCCTCCACTTT. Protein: CASSQLSTGANSPLHF.

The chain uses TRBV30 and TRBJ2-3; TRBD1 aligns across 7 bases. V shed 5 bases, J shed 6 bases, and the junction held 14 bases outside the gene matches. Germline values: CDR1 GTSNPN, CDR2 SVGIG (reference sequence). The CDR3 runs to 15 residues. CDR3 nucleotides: TGTGCCTGGTTAGGGGGCTTGACTTTTACTGATACGCAGTATTTT. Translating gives CAWLGGLTFTDTQYF. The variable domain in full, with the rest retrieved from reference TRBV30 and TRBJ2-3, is SQTIHQWPATLVQPVGSPLSLECTVEGTSNPNLYWYRQAAGRGLQLLFYSVGIGQISSEVPQNLSASRPQDRQFILSSKKLLLSDSGFYLCAWLGGLTFTDTQYFGPGTRLTVL.

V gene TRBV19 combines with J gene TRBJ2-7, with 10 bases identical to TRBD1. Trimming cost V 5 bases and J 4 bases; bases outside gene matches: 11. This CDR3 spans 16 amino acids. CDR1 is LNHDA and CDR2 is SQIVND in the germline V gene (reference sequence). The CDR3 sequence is CASSSRDRGRGYEQYF. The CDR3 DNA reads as TGTGCCAGTAGTTCGCGTGACAGGGGGCGCGGATACGAGCAGTACTTC.

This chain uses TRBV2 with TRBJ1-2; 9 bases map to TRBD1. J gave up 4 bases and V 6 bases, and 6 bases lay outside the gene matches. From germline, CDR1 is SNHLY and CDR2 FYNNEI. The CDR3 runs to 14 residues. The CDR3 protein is CASRPDRGFYGYTF. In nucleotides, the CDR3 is TGTGCCAGCAGGCCGGACAGGGGCTTCTATGGCTACACCTTC.

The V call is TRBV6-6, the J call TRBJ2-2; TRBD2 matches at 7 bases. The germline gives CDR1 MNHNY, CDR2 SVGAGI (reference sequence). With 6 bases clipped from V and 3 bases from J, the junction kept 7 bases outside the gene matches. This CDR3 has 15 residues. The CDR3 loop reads CASSQLASYTGELFF. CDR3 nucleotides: TGTGCCAGCAGCCAACTAGCGTCTTACACCGGGGAGCTGTTTTTT.

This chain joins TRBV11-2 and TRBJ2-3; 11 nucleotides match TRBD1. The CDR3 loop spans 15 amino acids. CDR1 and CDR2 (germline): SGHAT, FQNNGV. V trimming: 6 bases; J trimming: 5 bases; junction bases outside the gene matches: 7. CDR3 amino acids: CASSQRTGGQDTQYF. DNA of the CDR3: TGTGCCAGCAGTCAAAGGACAGGGGGCCAAGATACGCAGTATTTT.